A selection of T cell receptor beta chains follows, all from one sample in a study of T-cell memory formation after mild COVID-19. TCRdb reprocessed the 5' RACE reads with MiXCR, giving one entry per CDR3 protein. The sample has 190,000 or so distinct CDR3 sequences, under 12% seen once. The sample was PBMCs or a T cell subset sorted from them (not recorded which). All receptors derive from a man younger than 35 who had mild COVID-19 (a few samples of this study predate the infection). Cell type and time point are not known. Each CDR3 is given with its conserved first and last residue. The order of the fields is V gene, CDR3 protein.

V gene: TRBV9; CDR3 protein: CASSVGLGDEKLFF
V gene: TRBV6-5; CDR3 protein: CASPVCSRAGIYF
V gene: TRBV5-1; CDR3 protein: CASSLAGGGPTNEQFF
V gene: TRBV4-3; CDR3 protein: CASSQSNEQFF
V gene: TRBV6-6; CDR3 protein: CASSPLRLAGGRSYNEQFF
V gene: TRBV5-4; CDR3 protein: CASKSGGAGGYTF
V gene: TRBV2; CDR3 protein: CASSSEVQPQHF
V gene: TRBV3-1; CDR3 protein: CASRRTSEVETQYF
V gene: TRBV11-1; CDR3 protein: CASSIISGQGVEQFF
V gene: TRBV12-3/TRBV12-4; CDR3 protein: CASSLAGLLKNTEAFF
V gene: TRBV6-5; CDR3 protein: CASSTGLGQPQHF
V gene: TRBV5-1; CDR3 protein: CASSSGTVATNEKLFF
V gene: TRBV7-2; CDR3 protein: CASSRGDSDTQYF
V gene: TRBV13; CDR3 protein: CASSGYRGDEQFF
V gene: TRBV5-1; CDR3 protein: CASSSRPRSGANVLTF
V gene: TRBV5-6; CDR3 protein: CASSLTGATPYSNQPQHF